Here is one T cell receptor (beta chain) with its context. Its specificity is unknown. Here immunoSEQ multiplex PCR was the method, and the copy in TCRdb shows in-frame clones only, minus some. Here the sample spans 200,000 to 250,000 clones, 60% to 80% being singletons. The entry originates in a study of cytotoxic CD8 clonotypes in ibrutinib-treated CLL. Study in general: Investigators reported around 25 partial and 2 complete responses; after median approximately 74 months, roughly 15 patients remained remitted and roughly 12 progressed. Study-wide points: Once treatment began, public clonotypes, which were uncommon, contracted or stayed stable. Clonality went up at ibrutinib response and then declined back toward baseline at progression.

The CDR3 is 14 residues long. V lost 5 bases and J 7 bases, leaving 14 bases between the germline ends. Germline V gene lookup returns CDR1 SEHNR and CDR2 FQNEAQ (reference sequence). This chain uses TRBV7-9 with TRBJ1-4, with a tentative D call TRBD1 (6 bases). The TCR originated in a human donor with chronic lymphocytic leukemia. Sequencing used PBMCs, obtained after 12 months of ibrutinib treatment. The DNA for the CDR3 is TGTGCCAGCAGCAAACAGGGTTCGGCTGAAAAACTGTTTTTT. Amino acid sequence: CASSKQGSAEKLFF.